The entry below gives a single T cell receptor beta chain sequence along with its context. From germline, CDR1 is KGHDR and CDR2 SFDVKD. This CDR3 comprises 15 residues. V was shortened by 7 bases and J by 1 base, with 14 bases between the two germline ends. The sample belongs to a study of blood T cell repertoires in COVID-19. Study information: Acute and convalescent COVID-19 specimens originated in the United States, Italy and Spain. The cDNA or gDNA used as material had been derived from T cells, B-cell-depleted T cells, or PBMCs.

Source study methods: Cell counts per sample came from amplifying reference gene primers. Repertoires were generated with immunoSEQ multiplex PCR, while TCRdb's copy carries only in-frame clones and drops some. V, J and clone size reflect that table, while D and trimming were determined from the DNA. Altogether 88,000 or so clones are present, 85% being singletons, with the ten largest covering 3.8%. The receptor was derived from a man between 60 and 70 years old with acute or convalescent COVID-19. The chain is built from TRBV24-1 and TRBJ2-3, with unresolved D. Specimen: peripheral blood. The CDR3 DNA is TGTGCCACCAGCTCGGCGGAGTCGGGCACAGATACGCAGTATTTT. Encoded protein: CATSSAESGTDTQYF.